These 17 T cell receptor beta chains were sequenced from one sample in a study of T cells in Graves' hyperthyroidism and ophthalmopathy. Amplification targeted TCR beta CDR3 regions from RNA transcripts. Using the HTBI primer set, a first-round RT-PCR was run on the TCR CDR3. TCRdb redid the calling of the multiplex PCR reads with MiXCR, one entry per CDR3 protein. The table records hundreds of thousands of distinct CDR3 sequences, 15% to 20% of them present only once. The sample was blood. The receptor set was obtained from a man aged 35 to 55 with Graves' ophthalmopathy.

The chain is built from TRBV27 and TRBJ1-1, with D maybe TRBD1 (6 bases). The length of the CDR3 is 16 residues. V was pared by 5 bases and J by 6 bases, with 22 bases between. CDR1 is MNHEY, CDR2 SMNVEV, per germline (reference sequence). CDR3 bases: TGTGCCAGCAGTCTAGGGACATTTGGAGTGGGGGCTGAAGCTTTCTTT. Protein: CASSLGTFGVGAEAFF.

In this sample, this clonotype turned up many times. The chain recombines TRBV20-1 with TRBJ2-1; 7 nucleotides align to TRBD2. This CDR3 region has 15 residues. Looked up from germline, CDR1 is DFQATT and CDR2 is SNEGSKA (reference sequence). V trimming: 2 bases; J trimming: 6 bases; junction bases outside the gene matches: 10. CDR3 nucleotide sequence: TGCAGTGCTAGAAGGTTTCGGACTAGGGGCAATGAGCAGTTCTTC. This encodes CSARRFRTRGNEQFF.

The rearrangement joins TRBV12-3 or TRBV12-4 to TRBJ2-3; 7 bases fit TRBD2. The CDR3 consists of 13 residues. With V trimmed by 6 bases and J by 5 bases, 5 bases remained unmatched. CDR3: CASSSGTKDTQYF. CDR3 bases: TGTGCCAGCAGCTCCGGGACTAAAGATACGCAGTATTTT.

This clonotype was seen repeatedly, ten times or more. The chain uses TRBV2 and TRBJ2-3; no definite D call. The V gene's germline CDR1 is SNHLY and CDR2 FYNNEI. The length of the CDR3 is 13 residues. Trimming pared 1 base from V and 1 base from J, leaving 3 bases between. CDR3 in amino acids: CASSEVGTDTQYF. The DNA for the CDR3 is TGTGCCAGCAGTGAAGTTGGCACAGATACGCAGTATTTT.

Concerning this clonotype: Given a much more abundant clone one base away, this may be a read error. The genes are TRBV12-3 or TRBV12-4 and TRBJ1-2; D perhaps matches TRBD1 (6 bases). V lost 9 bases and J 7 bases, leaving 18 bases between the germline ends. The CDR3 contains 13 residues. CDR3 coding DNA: TGTGCCAGACTCGAACCAACAGGGCCTGGCTACACCTTC. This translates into CARLEPTGPGYTF.

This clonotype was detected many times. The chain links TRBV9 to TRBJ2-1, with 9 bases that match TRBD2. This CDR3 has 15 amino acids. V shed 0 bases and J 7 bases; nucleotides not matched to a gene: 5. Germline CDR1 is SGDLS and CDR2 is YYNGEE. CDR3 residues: CASSVDSGSGNEQFF. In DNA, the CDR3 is TGTGCCAGCAGCGTAGATAGCGGGAGCGGGAATGAGCAGTTCTTC.

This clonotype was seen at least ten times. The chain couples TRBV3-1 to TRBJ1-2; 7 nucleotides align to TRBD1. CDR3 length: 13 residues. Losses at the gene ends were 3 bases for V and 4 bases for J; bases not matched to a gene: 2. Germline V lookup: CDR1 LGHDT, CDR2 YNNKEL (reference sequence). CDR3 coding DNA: TGTGCCAGCAGCCATAGGACAGGCTATGGCTACACCTTC. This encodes CASSHRTGYGYTF.

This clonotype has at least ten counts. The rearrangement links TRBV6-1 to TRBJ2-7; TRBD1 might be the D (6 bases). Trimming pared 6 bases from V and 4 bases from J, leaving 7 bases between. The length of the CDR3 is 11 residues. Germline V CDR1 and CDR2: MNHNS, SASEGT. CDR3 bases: TGTGCCAGCAGACAGGGATACGAGCAGTACTTC. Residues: CASRQGYEQYF.

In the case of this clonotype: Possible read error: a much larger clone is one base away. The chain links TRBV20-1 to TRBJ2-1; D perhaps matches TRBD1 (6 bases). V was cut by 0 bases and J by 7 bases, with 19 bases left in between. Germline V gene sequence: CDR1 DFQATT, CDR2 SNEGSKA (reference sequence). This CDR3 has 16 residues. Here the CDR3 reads CSARDEGVGALNEQFF. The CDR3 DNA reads TGCAGTGCTAGAGATGAGGGAGTGGGGGCTCTGAATGAGCAGTTCTTC.

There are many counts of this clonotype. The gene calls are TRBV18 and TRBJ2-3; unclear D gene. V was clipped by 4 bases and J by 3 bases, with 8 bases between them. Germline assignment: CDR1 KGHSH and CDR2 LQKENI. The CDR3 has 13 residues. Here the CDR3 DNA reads TGTGCCAGCTCACGACTCAGGACAGATACGCAGTATTTT. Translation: CASSRLRTDTQYF.

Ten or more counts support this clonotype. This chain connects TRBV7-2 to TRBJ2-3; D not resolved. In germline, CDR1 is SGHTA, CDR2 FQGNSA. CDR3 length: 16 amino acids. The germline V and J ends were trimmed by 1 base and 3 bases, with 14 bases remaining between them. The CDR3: CASSLEAGLPTDTQYF. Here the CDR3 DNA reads TGTGCCAGCAGCTTAGAAGCCGGCCTACCGACAGATACGCAGTATTTT.

This chain's CDR3 is CASSLGLYTQYF. The CDR3 DNA reads TGTGCCAGCAGCCTGGGACTATACACCCAGTACTTC. The chain has TRBV14 and TRBJ2-5; 7 nucleotides line up with TRBD2. Trimming cost V 4 bases and J 8 bases; bases outside gene matches: 4. The CDR3 runs 12 residues. The germline V gene encodes CDR1 SGHDN and CDR2 FVKESK.

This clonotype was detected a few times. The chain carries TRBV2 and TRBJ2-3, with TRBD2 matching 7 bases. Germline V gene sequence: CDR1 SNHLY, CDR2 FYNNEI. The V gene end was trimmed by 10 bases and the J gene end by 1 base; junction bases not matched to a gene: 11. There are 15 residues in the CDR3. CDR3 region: CATYSWGGGTDTQYF. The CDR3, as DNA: TGTGCCACGTACTCTTGGGGGGGAGGCACAGATACGCAGTATTTT.

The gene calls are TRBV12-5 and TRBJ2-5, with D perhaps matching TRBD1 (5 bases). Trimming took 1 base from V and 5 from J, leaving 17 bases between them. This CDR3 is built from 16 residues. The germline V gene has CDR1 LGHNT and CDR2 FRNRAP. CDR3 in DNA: TGTGCTAGTGGTTTGGGAACGACAGTAATCCCGGAGACCCAGTACTTC. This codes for CASGLGTTVIPETQYF.

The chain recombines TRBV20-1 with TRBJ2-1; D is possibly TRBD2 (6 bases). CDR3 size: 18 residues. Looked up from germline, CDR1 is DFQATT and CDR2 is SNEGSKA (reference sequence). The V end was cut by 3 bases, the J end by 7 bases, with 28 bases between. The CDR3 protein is CSASLTRGGGLGHNEQFF. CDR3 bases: TGCAGTGCTAGCCTTACGAGGGGCGGAGGGCTTGGCCATAATGAGCAGTTCTTC.

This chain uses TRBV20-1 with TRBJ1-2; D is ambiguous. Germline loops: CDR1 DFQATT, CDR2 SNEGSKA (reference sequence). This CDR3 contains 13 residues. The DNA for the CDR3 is TGCAGCGCTCCCCTACGCACCAACTATGGCTACACCTTC. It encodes CSAPLRTNYGYTF.

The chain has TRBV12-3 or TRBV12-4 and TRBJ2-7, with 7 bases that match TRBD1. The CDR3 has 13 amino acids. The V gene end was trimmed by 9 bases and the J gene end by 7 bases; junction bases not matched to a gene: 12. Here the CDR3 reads CASSVQGVGEQYF. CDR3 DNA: TGTGCCAGTAGCGTTCAGGGGGTAGGGGAGCAGTACTTC.